This is a list of T cell receptor beta chains from one sample in a study of T cell repertoires in cytomegalovirus infection. TCRdb reprocessed the reads with MiXCR, giving one entry per CDR3 protein. The data show about 530,000 distinct CDR3 sequences, with around 27% seen just once and around 14% held by the top ten. Sequences were obtained from PBMCs. These receptors originate from a human donor in good health (CMV status not recorded). Some clones in this sample may be carry-over from other donors' samples. The conserved cysteine and the conserved F or W are not part of the CDR3 here. D genes are given only for firm matches. Not every row has a clone size; where given, it reads once, few, many or a size class.

D gene	V gene	J gene	clone size	CDR3 protein
TRBD1	TRBV12-5	TRBJ1-4	few	ASAHTGGENEKLF
-	TRBV6-2/TRBV6-3	TRBJ1-1	-	ASTPPPGNRRNTEAF
-	TRBV15	TRBJ2-5	once	ATSRRPWETQY
-	TRBV15	TRBJ2-4	-	ATSKVGRVAKNIQY
-	TRBV6-6	TRBJ2-3	-	ASSYRRPFSTDTQY
TRBD2	TRBV4-1	TRBJ2-1	few	ASSVLAVSYNEQF
-	TRBV9	TRBJ2-3	once	ASSVAGVANYADTQY
-	TRBV5-4	TRBJ1-1	many	ASSLDRNLNTEAF
-	TRBV24-1	TRBJ2-1	-	ATSDAGTLLEDNEQF
-	TRBV4-1	TRBJ2-4	-	ASSQDRGGRGAKNIQY
-	TRBV6-6	TRBJ2-3	-	ASSVGAVPDTQY
-	TRBV7-2	TRBJ1-4	many	ASSLQGVGNEKLF
TRBD2	TRBV2	TRBJ2-2	-	ASNAGGPYAGELF
-	TRBV6-2/TRBV6-3	TRBJ2-7	-	ASSYPGTYEQY
TRBD1	TRBV4-3	TRBJ2-5	-	ASSQGTGGSETQY
-	TRBV6-2/TRBV6-3	TRBJ1-2	-	GSSYAGRLTNYGYT
-	TRBV12-3/TRBV12-4	TRBJ1-6	-	ASTVSGSSYNSPLH
-	TRBV5-1	TRBJ2-1	-	ASSLRAGSWDEQF
TRBD1	TRBV7-9	TRBJ2-1	-	ATSGQANNEQF
-	TRBV19	TRBJ1-5	-	ASNGPQSQPQH
-	TRBV19	TRBJ1-1	many	ASTSGSNTEAF
TRBD1	TRBV12-3/TRBV12-4	TRBJ1-1	many	ASSLQGAGNTEAF
-	TRBV6-2/TRBV6-3	TRBJ1-6	few	ASLGSSYNSPLH
TRBD2	TRBV7-2	TRBJ2-3	many	ASSERLAGSTQY
TRBD2	TRBV20-1	TRBJ2-3	-	SARLAGDTQY
-	TRBV5-4	TRBJ1-2	-	ASSPRTTANYGYT
-	TRBV19	TRBJ2-2	-	ASSIGVRELF
-	TRBV12-3/TRBV12-4	TRBJ1-6	-	ASSSNRDSPLH